This T cell receptor beta chain was recorded in a study of tumor and adjacent non-tumor tissue in lung cancer. A modified ARM-PCR protocol with three rounds of nested PCR amplified TCRbeta. TCRdb re-analysed the multiplex PCR reads in MiXCR, keeping a single row per CDR3 protein. The table includes around 210,000 distinct CDR3 sequences, 60% to 75% detected once. This CDR3 region has 14 residues. RNA was extracted from bulk tissue without any cell sorting. Chemotherapy-naive patients with new lung cancer underwent thoracic surgery in China, August–November 2014. Concerning this clonotype itself: A junction boundary mismatches the germline segment, possibly from a read error.

The chain employs TRBV12-3 or TRBV12-4 and TRBJ2-1, with D perhaps matching TRBD2 (7 bases). The clonotype was recovered from a man aged 55 to 69 with non-small cell lung cancer. The sequenced material came from lung tumor tissue. The CDR3 DNA reads TGTACCAGCAGTTTAGCGCTTAAGCGGGGAGGGGGGTTCTTC. As protein: CTSSLALKRGGGFF.